Listed here are 13 T cell receptor beta chains from one sample, sequenced in a study of T-cell memory formation after mild COVID-19. MiXCR, applied by TCRdb to the 5' RACE reads, yields one record per CDR3 protein. The repertoire includes about half a million distinct CDR3 sequences, around a sixth of them detected once, and approximately 13% sits in the top ten. The sequencing input was PBMCs or a T cell subset sorted from them (not recorded which). Receptors originate from an adult woman who had mild COVID-19 (a few samples of this study predate the infection). Cell type and time point are not known.

The J gene is TRBJ2-1, the V gene TRBV5-1, with TRBD1 matching 7 bases. Germline CDR1 SGHRS, CDR2 YFSETQ. V shed 1 base and J 2 bases; nucleotides not matched to a gene: 9. The CDR3 is made up of 17 amino acids. CDR3 nucleotides: TGCGCCAGCAGCTTGCGGGCAGGGGGAGATGCCTACAATGAGCAGTTCTTC. It codes for CASSLRAGGDAYNEQFF.

The chain links TRBV4-1 to TRBJ2-1; TRBD1 aligns across 7 bases. V dropped 1 base and J dropped 8; count of bases not matched to a gene: 5. Germline CDR1 is MGHRA and CDR2 is YSYEKL. The CDR3 is 14 residues long. The CDR3 DNA is TGCGCCAGCAGCCAAGGACAGGGTAGCTATGAGCAGTTCTTC. It is translated as CASSQGQGSYEQFF.

The chain links TRBV7-2 to TRBJ1-1; TRBD1 might be the D (5 bases). Per germline, CDR1 SGHTA and CDR2 FQGNSA. V was trimmed by 7 bases and J by 11 bases, leaving 17 bases between them. The CDR3 length is 12 residues. In DNA form, the CDR3 reads TGTGCCAGCATCAATTACAGGTCAATGGCTTTCTTT. Protein sequence: CASINYRSMAFF.

J is TRBJ2-1 and V is TRBV4-1; D is tentatively TRBD1 or TRBD2 (5 bases each). Germline CDR1 is MGHRA and CDR2 is YSYEKL. Trimming removed 4 bases at V and 6 bases at J, with 13 bases between. The CDR3 runs 14 residues. The CDR3 protein is CASSPDRDPNEQFF. The CDR3 DNA reads TGCGCCAGCAGCCCCGACCGGGACCCCAATGAGCAGTTCTTC.

This clonotype was seen many times. The chain employs TRBV5-1 and TRBJ2-7; 11 bases agree with TRBD1. The CDR3 runs 15 residues. Unmatched junction bases numbered 8, after V lost 4 bases and J lost 5 bases. Germline assignment: CDR1 SGHRS and CDR2 YFSETQ. This CDR3 is CASSTGTGGVNEQYF. CDR3 nucleotide sequence: TGCGCCAGCAGCACCGGGACAGGGGGGGTCAACGAGCAGTACTTC. Drawing the rest from reference TRBV5-1 and TRBJ2-7, the complete variable domain is KAGVTQTPRYLIKTRGQQVTLSCSPISGHRSVSWYQQTPGQGLQFLFEYFSETQRNKGNFPGRFSGRQFSNSRSEMNVSTLELGDSALYLCASSTGTGGVNEQYFGPGTRLTVT.

This clonotype was seen more than once but under ten times. The rearrangement uses TRBV23-1 and TRBJ2-5, with 10 bases identical to TRBD1. TRBV23-1 is treated as an ORF (open reading frame) with a function not yet certain. Unmatched junction bases numbered 4, after V lost 2 bases and J lost 4 bases. The CDR3 length is 15 residues. The CDR3 here is CASSQPGQGRETQYF. The CDR3 bases are TGCGCCAGCAGTCAACCGGGACAGGGGAGAGAGACCCAGTACTTC.

This chain links TRBV5-1 with TRBJ2-7; tentative D call: TRBD2 (6 bases). The V and J ends lost 0 bases and 9 bases respectively, with 13 bases between them. From germline, CDR1 is SGHRS and CDR2 YFSETQ. This CDR3 is built from 13 residues. This CDR3 is CASSLAGGAGQYF. In DNA, the CDR3 is TGCGCCAGCAGCTTGGCCGGCGGGGCCGGGCAGTACTTC.

This clonotype occurred a few times. The chain is built from TRBV12-3 or TRBV12-4 and TRBJ1-3; possible D gene TRBD1, 5 bases. This CDR3 is 15 amino acids long. Trimming removed 3 bases from V and 0 bases from J, with 9 bases in between. The DNA for the CDR3 is TGTGCCAGCAGTTTGCACAGGAGCTCTGGAAACACCATATATTTT. Translation: CASSLHRSSGNTIYF.

This clonotype has just a few counts. V is TRBV19 and J is TRBJ1-1, with TRBD1 as a possible D gene (5 bases). Germline-derived CDR1 and CDR2 are LNHDA and SQIVND (reference sequence). CDR3 length equals 13 residues. V lost 8 bases and J lost 4, with 14 bases in between. The CDR3 loop is CASVRDGGTEAFF. The CDR3 region has the DNA TGTGCCAGTGTCCGGGACGGGGGCACTGAAGCTTTCTTT.

The V gene is TRBV4-2, the J gene TRBJ2-2, with D possibly matching TRBD2 (6 bases). The CDR3 extends over 16 amino acids. In germline, CDR1 is LGHNA, CDR2 YNFKEQ. Deletions cut 4 bases from V and 1 base from J, with 13 bases between. CDR3 sequence: CASSPGFSGNTGELFF. The CDR3 DNA sequence: TGTGCCAGCAGCCCCGGGTTTAGCGGGAACACCGGGGAGCTGTTTTTT.

This clonotype has more than one count but fewer than ten. J is TRBJ2-3 and V is TRBV12-3 or TRBV12-4, with 14 bases aligning to TRBD2. With V trimmed by 6 bases and J by 2 bases, 4 bases remained unmatched. This CDR3 spans 16 amino acids. CDR3 bases: TGTGCCAGCAGACGGACTAGCGGGGGGTTCACAGATACGCAGTATTTT. Translating gives CASRRTSGGFTDTQYF.

This clonotype came up many times. The chain joins TRBV7-3 to TRBJ2-3, with no clear D. CDR3 size: 15 residues. Per germline, CDR1 SGHTA and CDR2 FQGTGA. V lost 4 bases, J lost 0 bases, and 11 bases lay in between. The CDR3 loop reads CASSSRLTSTDTQYF. CDR3 DNA sequence: TGTGCCAGCAGCTCCCGGTTGACTAGCACAGATACGCAGTATTTT. Complete variable domain (other parts from reference TRBV7-3 and TRBJ2-3): GAGVSQTPSNKVTEKGKYVELRCDPISGHTALYWYRQSLGQGPEFLIYFQGTGAADDSGLPNDRFFAVRPEGSVSTLKIQRTERGDSAVYLCASSSRLTSTDTQYFGPGTRLTVL.

V and J are TRBV5-6 and TRBJ2-3; D is uncertain. V lost 3 bases and J lost 6, with 17 bases in between. CDR1 SGHDT and CDR2 YYEEEE come from the germline V gene. The CDR3 totals 15 residues. CDR3 nucleotide sequence: TGTGCCAGCAGCTCCGGCTACCGGGCGGATGATACGCAGTATTTT. Translated: CASSSGYRADDTQYF.